This T cell receptor beta chain was profiled in a study of cytotoxic CD8 clonotypes in ibrutinib-treated CLL. Study in general: After median 68 months, around 14 stayed in remission, about 12 progressed; responses some 25 partial, 2 complete.

CDR1 is SEHNR, CDR2 FQNEAQ, per germline (reference sequence). V lost 1 base and J lost 1; bases outside the gene matches: 9. The CDR3 contains 17 residues. Data came from immunoSEQ multiplex PCR; TCRdb stores just in-frame clones and leaves some out. Found here are about 40,000 clones, about 70% of them singletons; the top ten hold about a tenth. With cryopreserved PBMCs as the source, roughly 2 micrograms of genomic DNA went to TCR beta libraries. Sequenced material: PBMCs, taken at disease progression, from a patient treated with ibrutinib. The chain employs TRBV7-9 and TRBJ2-5, with 7 bases fitting TRBD1. The clonotype was recovered from a human donor with chronic lymphocytic leukemia. CDR3 DNA: TGTGCCAGCAGCTTAGTTACCACAGGGGTACTCCAAGAGACCCAGTACTTC. Protein: CASSLVTTGVLQETQYF.